Listed below are T cell receptor beta chains from one sample, sequenced in a study of cytomegalovirus exposure and HLA in healthy donors. Only in-frame clones appear in the TCRdb table, and some are missing; sequencing was by immunoSEQ multiplex PCR. Here the sample spans a few hundred thousand clones, roughly 84% being singletons. The sequenced material came from PBMCs. The receptor source for this set is a woman in her 30s in good health and CMV-seropositive. Both conserved end residues are part of each CDR3. A D gene is named only where the DNA matches it firmly. Where a row states a size, it is once, few, many or the class of an expanded clone; other rows omit it.

TRBV4-1,-,-,TRBJ2-1,TGCGCCAGCAGCCAAGATGTGGTGAATGAGCAGTTCTTC,CASSQDVVNEQFF
TRBV9,once,-,TRBJ2-7,TGTGCCAGCAGCGAGGGTTACGAGCAGTACTTC,CASSEGYEQYF
TRBV28,-,TRBD1,TRBJ1-2,TGTGCCAGCAGTTTTGGGACAGAAGATGGCTACACCTTC,CASSFGTEDGYTF
TRBV5-1,-,-,TRBJ1-5,TGCGCCAGCAGCTTGACTCCAGAGGTAAATCAGCCCCAGCATTTT,CASSLTPEVNQPQHF
TRBV4-1,-,TRBD2,TRBJ2-3,TGCGCCAGCAGCCAATACCAGCGGGGGACAGATACGCAGTATTTT,CASSQYQRGTDTQYF
TRBV5-6,-,-,TRBJ2-1,TGTGCCAGCAGAATGGGGTTTGGACTACCCTACAATGAGCAGTTCTTC,CASRMGFGLPYNEQFF
TRBV29-1,-,TRBD1,TRBJ1-1,TGCAGCGTTGTGTACAGGGGTTTCGTTGGTGAGGGAGCTTTCTTT,CSVVYRGFVGEGAFF
TRBV19,-,TRBD1,TRBJ1-5,TGTGCCAGTAGTACGAGGGGGCAGGGAAGCAATCAGCCCCAGCATTTT,CASSTRGQGSNQPQHF
TRBV27,-,TRBD2,TRBJ2-7,TGTGCCAGCAGGAGGACTAGCGGGAGCCTGAGCTCCTACGAGCAGTACTTC,CASRRTSGSLSSYEQYF
TRBV10-3,-,-,TRBJ2-1,TGTGCCACCCGAGGTCGGGACTACAATGAGCAGTTCTTC,CATRGRDYNEQFF
TRBV4-3,-,TRBD1,TRBJ2-7,TGCGCCAGCAGTCAGACGACAGGGGCGTTCGACGAGCAGTACTTC,CASSQTTGAFDEQYF